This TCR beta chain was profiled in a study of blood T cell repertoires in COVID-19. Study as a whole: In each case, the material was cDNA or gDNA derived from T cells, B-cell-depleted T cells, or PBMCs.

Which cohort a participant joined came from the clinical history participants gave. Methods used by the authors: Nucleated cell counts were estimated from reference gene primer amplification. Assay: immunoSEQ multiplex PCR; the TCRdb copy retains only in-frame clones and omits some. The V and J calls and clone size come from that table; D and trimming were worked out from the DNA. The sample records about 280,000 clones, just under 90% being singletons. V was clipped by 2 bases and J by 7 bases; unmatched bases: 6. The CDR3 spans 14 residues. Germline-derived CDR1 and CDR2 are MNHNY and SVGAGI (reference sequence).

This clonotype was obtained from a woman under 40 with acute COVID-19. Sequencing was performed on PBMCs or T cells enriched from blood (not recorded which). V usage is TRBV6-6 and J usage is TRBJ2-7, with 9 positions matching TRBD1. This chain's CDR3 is CASSYGTGFREQYF. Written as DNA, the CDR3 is TGTGCCAGCAGTTACGGGACAGGGTTTAGGGAGCAGTACTTC.